These T cell receptor beta chains were read from a single sample in a study of a mutant IDH1 vaccine in newly diagnosed glioma. The table came from immunoSEQ multiplex PCR; TCRdb's copy has only in-frame clones and leaves some out. The table lists 55,000 to 70,000 clones, 65% to 90% of them singletons. The specimen comprised PBMCs, sampled from a glioma patient treated with radiotherapy, temozolomide or both. Receptor source: a man aged 25 to 40 with glioma. Both conserved end residues are part of each CDR3. A D gene is named only where the DNA matches it firmly. Clone sizes are given selectively: once, few, many, or a class where the clone is expanded.

abundance: few; j_gene: TRBJ1-5; v_gene: TRBV29-1; d_gene: -; CDR3aa: CSARQRNQPQHF; CDR3nt: TGCAGCGCCCGACAGAGAAATCAGCCCCAGCATTTT
abundance: -; j_gene: TRBJ2-1; v_gene: TRBV11-2; d_gene: TRBD1; CDR3aa: CASSSGTGSFGSNQQFF; CDR3nt: TGTGCCAGCAGCTCCGGGACAGGGAGTTTTGGGTCCAATCAGCAGTTCTTC
abundance: once; j_gene: TRBJ2-7; v_gene: TRBV7-8; d_gene: -; CDR3aa: CASSQGQRLSYEQYF; CDR3nt: TGTGCCAGCAGCCAAGGACAGCGACTCTCCTACGAGCAGTACTTC
abundance: -; j_gene: TRBJ1-1; v_gene: TRBV18; d_gene: TRBD1; CDR3aa: CASSRTGGTEAFF; CDR3nt: TGTGCCAGCTCACGAACAGGGGGCACTGAAGCTTTCTTT
abundance: -; j_gene: TRBJ1-5; v_gene: TRBV10-1; d_gene: -; CDR3aa: CASSVNYNQPQHF; CDR3nt: TGCGCCAGCAGCGTAAATTACAATCAGCCCCAGCATTTT
abundance: -; j_gene: TRBJ1-4; v_gene: TRBV6-5; d_gene: -; CDR3aa: CASSRHGRLTEKLFF; CDR3nt: TGTGCCAGCAGCCGACATGGCAGGCTTACCGAAAAACTGTTTTTT
abundance: -; j_gene: TRBJ1-5; v_gene: TRBV19; d_gene: -; CDR3aa: CASSPLTRAEGQPQHF; CDR3nt: TGTGCCAGTAGTCCCCTTACACGAGCTGAAGGTCAGCCCCAGCATTTT
abundance: -; j_gene: TRBJ1-3; v_gene: TRBV10-3; d_gene: -; CDR3aa: CAIRPDSSGNTIYF; CDR3nt: TGTGCCATCAGACCGGACAGCTCTGGAAACACCATATATTTT
abundance: -; j_gene: TRBJ1-2; v_gene: TRBV6-6; d_gene: TRBD1; CDR3aa: CASTYLGTGGSGYTF; CDR3nt: TGTGCCAGCACCTACCTAGGGACAGGGGGTAGTGGCTACACCTTC
abundance: -; j_gene: TRBJ2-7; v_gene: TRBV5-1; d_gene: TRBD2; CDR3aa: CASSLKLAGEYEQYF; CDR3nt: TGCGCCAGCAGCTTGAAGCTAGCGGGGGAGTACGAGCAGTACTTC
abundance: -; j_gene: TRBJ1-3; v_gene: TRBV28; d_gene: -; CDR3aa: CASSLAGNTIYF; CDR3nt: TGTGCCAGCAGTCTTGCAGGAAACACCATATATTTT
abundance: -; j_gene: TRBJ2-6; v_gene: TRBV15; d_gene: -; CDR3aa: CATSSDPLGAGANVLTF; CDR3nt: TGTGCCACCAGCAGCGATCCGTTAGGAGCTGGGGCCAACGTCCTGACTTTC
abundance: -; j_gene: TRBJ2-5; v_gene: TRBV13; d_gene: -; CDR3aa: CASSRDSGETQYF; CDR3nt: TGTGCCAGCAGCCGCGACAGTGGGGAGACCCAGTACTTC
abundance: -; j_gene: TRBJ1-2; v_gene: TRBV2; d_gene: -; CDR3aa: CASIQPGANYGYTF; CDR3nt: TGTGCCAGCATCCAGCCAGGTGCTAACTATGGCTACACCTTC
abundance: -; j_gene: TRBJ2-7; v_gene: TRBV6-6; d_gene: -; CDR3aa: CASSYLPGLNYEQYF; CDR3nt: TGTGCCAGCAGTTATCTGCCGGGACTTAACTACGAGCAGTACTTC
abundance: -; j_gene: TRBJ1-1; v_gene: TRBV2; d_gene: -; CDR3aa: CASSEDPQGQWVYQIMNTEAFF; CDR3nt: TGTGCCAGCAGTGAAGATCCTCAGGGGCAGTGGGTCTACCAAATCATGAACACTGAAGCTTTCTTT
abundance: -; j_gene: TRBJ1-2; v_gene: TRBV4-1; d_gene: -; CDR3aa: CASSQVTGPYGYTF; CDR3nt: TGCGCCAGCAGCCAAGTTACAGGACCCTATGGCTACACCTTC
abundance: -; j_gene: TRBJ2-1; v_gene: TRBV12-5; d_gene: TRBD2; CDR3aa: CASGPVAGGSTYNEQFF; CDR3nt: TGTGCTAGTGGTCCCGTAGCGGGGGGGAGCACCTACAATGAGCAGTTCTTC
abundance: -; j_gene: TRBJ1-4; v_gene: TRBV30; d_gene: -; CDR3aa: CAWSKGITGATNEKLFF; CDR3nt: TGTGCCTGGAGTAAAGGCATAACAGGTGCAACTAATGAAAAACTGTTTTTT
abundance: -; j_gene: TRBJ1-5; v_gene: TRBV7-9; d_gene: -; CDR3aa: CASSLVGDDQPQHF; CDR3nt: TGTGCCAGCAGCTTAGTAGGGGATGATCAGCCCCAGCATTTT
abundance: -; j_gene: TRBJ1-5; v_gene: TRBV5-1; d_gene: -; CDR3aa: CASSLGPNQPQHF; CDR3nt: TGCGCCAGCAGCTTGGGGCCCAATCAGCCCCAGCATTTT
abundance: -; j_gene: TRBJ1-6; v_gene: TRBV2; d_gene: TRBD1; CDR3aa: CASSDSPTGVNSPLHF; CDR3nt: TGTGCCAGCAGTGATTCCCCCACAGGGGTTAATTCACCCCTCCACTTT
abundance: -; j_gene: TRBJ2-7; v_gene: TRBV5-4; d_gene: -; CDR3aa: CASSLSSESLSYEQYF; CDR3nt: TGTGCCAGCAGCTTGTCGTCAGAGAGCCTCTCCTACGAGCAGTACTTC
abundance: once; j_gene: TRBJ1-6; v_gene: TRBV5-1; d_gene: TRBD1; CDR3aa: CASSLGQGAGNSPLHF; CDR3nt: TGCGCCAGCAGCTTGGGACAGGGGGCAGGGAATTCACCCCTCCACTTT
abundance: -; j_gene: TRBJ1-2; v_gene: TRBV6-1; d_gene: TRBD1; CDR3aa: CASRGTGANYGYTF; CDR3nt: TGTGCCAGCAGAGGGACAGGGGCTAACTATGGCTACACCTTC
abundance: few; j_gene: TRBJ1-4; v_gene: TRBV4-2; d_gene: -; CDR3aa: CASSQSVQGRNEKLFF; CDR3nt: TGTGCCAGCAGCCAATCGGTCCAGGGGCGTAATGAAAAACTGTTTTTT
abundance: -; j_gene: TRBJ2-5; v_gene: TRBV5-4; d_gene: -; CDR3aa: CASNKGGNPQETQYF; CDR3nt: TGTGCCAGCAATAAAGGTGGGAATCCCCAAGAGACCCAGTACTTC
abundance: -; j_gene: TRBJ2-3; v_gene: TRBV9; d_gene: TRBD1; CDR3aa: CASREDRGSTDTQYF; CDR3nt: TGTGCCAGCAGGGAAGACAGGGGGAGCACAGATACGCAGTATTTT
abundance: -; j_gene: TRBJ2-1; v_gene: TRBV4-1; d_gene: TRBD2; CDR3aa: CASSLAGGYNSYNEQFF; CDR3nt: TGCGCCAGCAGCCTAGCGGGGGGGTATAACTCCTACAATGAGCAGTTCTTC
abundance: -; j_gene: TRBJ2-1; v_gene: TRBV9; d_gene: -; CDR3aa: CASSLGDRNNEQFF; CDR3nt: TGTGCCAGCAGCCTGGGGGATAGGAACAATGAGCAGTTCTTC
abundance: once; j_gene: TRBJ2-1; v_gene: TRBV27; d_gene: -; CDR3aa: CASSSSMWTAYNEQFF; CDR3nt: TGTGCCAGCAGTTCATCGATGTGGACAGCCTACAATGAGCAGTTCTTC
abundance: -; j_gene: TRBJ2-4; v_gene: TRBV15; d_gene: -; CDR3aa: CATSRSALSGAKNIQYF; CDR3nt: TGTGCCACCAGCAGATCAGCTCTTTCAGGGGCCAAAAACATTCAGTACTTC
abundance: -; j_gene: TRBJ1-4; v_gene: TRBV7-9; d_gene: -; CDR3aa: CASSFGGTNEKLFF; CDR3nt: TGTGCCAGCAGCTTTGGGGGAACTAATGAAAAACTGTTTTTT
abundance: -; j_gene: TRBJ2-4; v_gene: TRBV6-1; d_gene: -; CDR3aa: CASSELLAQYF; CDR3nt: TGTGCCAGCAGTGAACTTCTCGCCCAGTACTTC
abundance: -; j_gene: TRBJ1-4; v_gene: TRBV6-1; d_gene: TRBD1; CDR3aa: CASSEPGQGLSNEKLFF; CDR3nt: TGTGCCAGCAGTGAACCGGGACAGGGGCTTTCTAATGAAAAACTGTTTTTT